These T cell receptor beta chains were read from a single sample in a study of blood T cell repertoires in COVID-19. Data came from immunoSEQ multiplex PCR; TCRdb stores just in-frame clones and leaves some out. The sample lists about 200,000 clones; around 90% were seen once. Source material: PBMCs or T cells enriched from blood (not recorded which). The receptors here all came from a woman aged 18-29 years who had recovered from COVID-19. CDR3s leave out the opening cysteine and the closing phenylalanine or tryptophan. D genes are given only for firm matches.

>TRBV5-1|TRBJ1-2|-
ASSPGTYGYT
>TRBV5-1|TRBJ2-3|-
ASRAGTMEADTQY
>TRBV10-3|TRBJ2-3|-
AIKVDRTTTDTQY
>TRBV29-1|TRBJ1-4|-
SAQAVLDEKLF
>TRBV11-2|TRBJ2-7|TRBD1
ASSSLDRALGYEQY
>TRBV6-5|TRBJ2-7|-
ASSMGLISYEQY
>TRBV7-9|TRBJ2-1|TRBD2
ASSLATRLAGDYNEQF
>TRBV3-1/TRBV3-2|TRBJ1-1|TRBD1
ASSQVTGANTEAF
>TRBV7-6|TRBJ2-7|TRBD2
ASSLGGLAAYEQY
>TRBV4-1|TRBJ2-2|-
ASSQDTIGGWTGELF
>TRBV28|TRBJ1-5|-
ASSLSRVGQPQH
>TRBV12-3/TRBV12-4|TRBJ2-4|-
ASSGGYQRDQY
>TRBV27|TRBJ2-7|-
ASSKGIVNYEQY
>TRBV3-1/TRBV3-2|TRBJ2-3|TRBD1
ASSEDRRGLRSTDTQY
>TRBV6-5|TRBJ1-5|-
ASEGGDSNQPQH
>TRBV3-1/TRBV3-2|TRBJ1-2|-
ASSQGQGGGYT
>TRBV9|TRBJ1-3|TRBD1
ASSSNTGDSGNTIY